These T cell receptor beta chains were read from a single sample in a study of T cell responses to AZD1222 COVID-19 vaccine. Assay: immunoSEQ multiplex PCR; the TCRdb copy retains only in-frame clones and omits some. The table includes under 120,000 clones, more than 85% detected once. The source material was peripheral blood, sampled on day 0 of AZD1222 vaccination. These receptors all stem from an adult in good health. CDR3s include the opening cysteine and the closing phenylalanine or tryptophan. A D gene is named only where the DNA matches it firmly. Size is stated for part of the rows, as once, few or many counts, or as a class when the clone is expanded.

size: NA; V: TRBV30; D: TRBD1; J: TRBJ1-4; DNA: TGTGCCCGCCGGACAGGTCGTAATGAAAAACTGTTTTTT; CDR3: CARRTGRNEKLFF
size: NA; V: TRBV11-2; D: TRBD2; J: TRBJ2-1; DNA: TGTGCCAGCAGCTTATCTGGCGGGGGGGCCACTGAGCAGTTCTTC; CDR3: CASSLSGGGATEQFF
size: NA; V: TRBV5-1; D: NA; J: TRBJ1-6; DNA: TGCGCCAGCAGCTTAGGGGGTTGGGATTCACCCCTCCACTTT; CDR3: CASSLGGWDSPLHF
size: NA; V: TRBV11-2; D: NA; J: TRBJ1-5; DNA: TGTGCCAGCAGCCCGGGAAGGGCCCCCAATCAGCCCCAGCATTTT; CDR3: CASSPGRAPNQPQHF
size: NA; V: TRBV7-2; D: TRBD2; J: TRBJ2-3; DNA: TGTGCCAGCAGCTTAAGGACTAGCGGGAGGGGAGATACGCAGTATTTT; CDR3: CASSLRTSGRGDTQYF
size: NA; V: TRBV5-4; D: TRBD2; J: TRBJ2-2; DNA: TGTGCCAGCAGCTGGCTAGCGGGGGCGAACACCGGGGAGCTGTTTTTT; CDR3: CASSWLAGANTGELFF
size: NA; V: TRBV2; D: TRBD1; J: TRBJ1-2; DNA: TGTGCCAGCGGCGACGGACAGGGGGTCTATGGCTACACCTTC; CDR3: CASGDGQGVYGYTF
size: NA; V: TRBV19; D: NA; J: TRBJ2-1; DNA: TGTGCCAGTAGACTCCAGTGGGGGGGCGCCTACAATGAGCAGTTCTTC; CDR3: CASRLQWGGAYNEQFF
size: NA; V: TRBV28; D: TRBD1; J: TRBJ1-2; DNA: TGTGCCAGCAGAGGGACAGGGGGAAACTATGGCTACACCTTC; CDR3: CASRGTGGNYGYTF
size: NA; V: TRBV12-3/TRBV12-4; D: TRBD1; J: TRBJ1-1; DNA: TGTGCCAGCGGACAGGGTTACACTGAAGCTTTCTTT; CDR3: CASGQGYTEAFF
size: NA; V: TRBV11-1; D: NA; J: TRBJ2-2; DNA: TGTGCCAGCAGCCTCGACGGGTCTCACACCGGGGAGCTGTTTTTT; CDR3: CASSLDGSHTGELFF
size: few; V: TRBV7-8; D: NA; J: TRBJ1-5; DNA: TGTGCCAGCAGCCGACGGACCGGGGAGGGTGGTCAGCCCCAGCATTTT; CDR3: CASSRRTGEGGQPQHF
size: few; V: TRBV25-1; D: NA; J: TRBJ2-5; DNA: TGTGCCAGCAGTGAATCTCTCCTCTCAGAGACCCAGTACTTC; CDR3: CASSESLLSETQYF
size: NA; V: TRBV7-8; D: NA; J: TRBJ2-7; DNA: TGTGCCAGCAGCTTAATTGACGGACAGATATACGAGCAGTACTTC; CDR3: CASSLIDGQIYEQYF
size: NA; V: TRBV28; D: NA; J: TRBJ2-2; DNA: TGTGCCAGCAGTTTTGGCGGGGGCATCGACACCGGGGAGCTGTTTTTT; CDR3: CASSFGGGIDTGELFF
size: NA; V: TRBV6-4; D: NA; J: TRBJ1-2; DNA: TGTGCCAGCAGTGACTCGGGGTCGGGCTACACCTTC; CDR3: CASSDSGSGYTF
size: NA; V: TRBV10-1; D: NA; J: TRBJ2-7; DNA: TGCGCCAGCAGTATTCGGACAGTTAACTACGAGCAGTACTTC; CDR3: CASSIRTVNYEQYF
size: NA; V: TRBV7-2; D: TRBD1; J: TRBJ2-2; DNA: TGTGCCAGCAGCGTCCGGGACAGGGGAGCCGGGGAGCTGTTTTTT; CDR3: CASSVRDRGAGELFF
size: NA; V: TRBV27; D: TRBD2; J: TRBJ2-7; DNA: TGTGCCAGCAGTGGGACTAGCGGGAGAAGGGGGGCCTACGAGCAGTACTTC; CDR3: CASSGTSGRRGAYEQYF
size: NA; V: TRBV18; D: NA; J: TRBJ2-1; DNA: TGTGCCAGCTCACCACAGGGGGGCGAGCAGTTCTTC; CDR3: CASSPQGGEQFF
size: NA; V: TRBV28; D: NA; J: TRBJ2-6; DNA: TGTGCCAGCGAGGCAGTGACCATCTCTGGGGCCAACGTCCTGACTTTC; CDR3: CASEAVTISGANVLTF
size: NA; V: TRBV2; D: NA; J: TRBJ1-4; DNA: TGTGCCAGCAGGACCGGGACGCATGAAAAACTGTTTTTT; CDR3: CASRTGTHEKLFF
size: NA; V: TRBV3-1/TRBV3-2; D: NA; J: TRBJ1-5; DNA: TGTGCCAGCAGCCTCGGAAGCAGTCCCCAGCATTTT; CDR3: CASSLGSSPQHF
size: NA; V: TRBV6-5; D: NA; J: TRBJ1-2; DNA: TGTGCCAGCAGTCAGGTCTCGGCTAACTATGGCTACACCTTC; CDR3: CASSQVSANYGYTF
size: NA; V: TRBV10-3; D: NA; J: TRBJ1-4; DNA: TGTGCCATCAGTGAACGGGACACAGAAAAACTGTTTTTT; CDR3: CAISERDTEKLFF
size: NA; V: TRBV27; D: NA; J: TRBJ1-2; DNA: TGTGCCAGCAGTCTGATAAGGTCAGGGGAGGGCTACACCTTC; CDR3: CASSLIRSGEGYTF
size: NA; V: TRBV7-2; D: TRBD1; J: TRBJ1-2; DNA: TGTGCCAGCAGCTTAACAGGACCGGCAGGGGGCGCCTATGGCTACACCTTC; CDR3: CASSLTGPAGGAYGYTF
size: NA; V: TRBV9; D: TRBD1; J: TRBJ1-3; DNA: TGTGCCAGCAGCGCCCGGACAGGGTCTGGAAACACCATATATTTT; CDR3: CASSARTGSGNTIYF
size: NA; V: TRBV5-1; D: NA; J: TRBJ1-1; DNA: TGCGCCAGCAGCTTGGAGGTCAGGCCCGAAACTGAAGCTTTCTTT; CDR3: CASSLEVRPETEAFF
size: NA; V: TRBV6-2/TRBV6-3; D: NA; J: TRBJ2-7; DNA: TGTGCCAGCAGTTACGCCGGCTACGAGCAGTACTTC; CDR3: CASSYAGYEQYF
size: NA; V: TRBV6-1; D: TRBD1; J: TRBJ2-1; DNA: TGTGCCAGCAGTGACCGACAGGGGTTCGCCTACAATGAGCAGTTCTTC; CDR3: CASSDRQGFAYNEQFF
size: NA; V: TRBV20-1; D: NA; J: TRBJ1-1; DNA: TGCAGTGCTAGTCGAGACAGACCCAACACTGAAGCTTTCTTT; CDR3: CSASRDRPNTEAFF
size: once; V: TRBV3-1/TRBV3-2; D: TRBD1; J: TRBJ1-5; DNA: TGTGCCAGCAGCCAAGGGACAGGGCGTCCCCAGTCCCAGCATTTT; CDR3: CASSQGTGRPQSQHF
size: NA; V: TRBV7-2; D: TRBD1; J: TRBJ2-7; DNA: TGTGCCAGCAGCCCCAAGGGACAGAGCTACGAGCAGTACTTC; CDR3: CASSPKGQSYEQYF
size: NA; V: TRBV19; D: TRBD1; J: TRBJ2-5; DNA: TGTGCCAGTAGCAAGACAGGGCGTCAAGAGACCCAGTACTTC; CDR3: CASSKTGRQETQYF
size: NA; V: TRBV11-2; D: NA; J: TRBJ2-1; DNA: TGTGCCAGCAGCTTCCAGCATGAGCAGTTCTTC; CDR3: CASSFQHEQFF
size: once; V: TRBV29-1; D: NA; J: TRBJ1-3; DNA: TGCAGCGTTGAAGCTGGAAACACCATATATTTT; CDR3: CSVEAGNTIYF
size: NA; V: TRBV14; D: TRBD1; J: TRBJ1-4; DNA: TGTGCCAGCAGCCTTGGACAGGGGCGGATATACAATGAAAAACTGTTTTTT; CDR3: CASSLGQGRIYNEKLFF
size: NA; V: TRBV18; D: NA; J: TRBJ1-4; DNA: TGTGCCAGCTCAACAGACGGTAATGAAAAACTGTTTTTT; CDR3: CASSTDGNEKLFF
size: NA; V: TRBV18; D: NA; J: TRBJ1-1; DNA: TGTGCCAGCTCACGCCGGGACTACAACACTGAAGCTTTCTTT; CDR3: CASSRRDYNTEAFF
size: NA; V: TRBV6-6; D: NA; J: TRBJ2-2; DNA: TGTGCCACCCAAGACACCTCGAACACCGGGGAGCTGTTTTTT; CDR3: CATQDTSNTGELFF
size: NA; V: TRBV6-5; D: NA; J: TRBJ2-3; DNA: TGTGCCAGCAGTTTGACGGGAGAGGTCCCAGATACGCAGTATTTT; CDR3: CASSLTGEVPDTQYF
size: NA; V: TRBV29-1; D: NA; J: TRBJ1-1; DNA: TGCAGCGTTGAAGACGACAAGTCCTTTGAAGCTTTCTTT; CDR3: CSVEDDKSFEAFF
size: few; V: TRBV10-3; D: NA; J: TRBJ1-1; DNA: TGTGCCATCAGTGAGTCAAGGGAGAACACTGAAGCTTTCTTT; CDR3: CAISESRENTEAFF
size: NA; V: TRBV6-4; D: NA; J: TRBJ1-5; DNA: TGTGCCAGCAGTGTCGAATTGGGGTACAATCAGCCCCAGCATTTT; CDR3: CASSVELGYNQPQHF